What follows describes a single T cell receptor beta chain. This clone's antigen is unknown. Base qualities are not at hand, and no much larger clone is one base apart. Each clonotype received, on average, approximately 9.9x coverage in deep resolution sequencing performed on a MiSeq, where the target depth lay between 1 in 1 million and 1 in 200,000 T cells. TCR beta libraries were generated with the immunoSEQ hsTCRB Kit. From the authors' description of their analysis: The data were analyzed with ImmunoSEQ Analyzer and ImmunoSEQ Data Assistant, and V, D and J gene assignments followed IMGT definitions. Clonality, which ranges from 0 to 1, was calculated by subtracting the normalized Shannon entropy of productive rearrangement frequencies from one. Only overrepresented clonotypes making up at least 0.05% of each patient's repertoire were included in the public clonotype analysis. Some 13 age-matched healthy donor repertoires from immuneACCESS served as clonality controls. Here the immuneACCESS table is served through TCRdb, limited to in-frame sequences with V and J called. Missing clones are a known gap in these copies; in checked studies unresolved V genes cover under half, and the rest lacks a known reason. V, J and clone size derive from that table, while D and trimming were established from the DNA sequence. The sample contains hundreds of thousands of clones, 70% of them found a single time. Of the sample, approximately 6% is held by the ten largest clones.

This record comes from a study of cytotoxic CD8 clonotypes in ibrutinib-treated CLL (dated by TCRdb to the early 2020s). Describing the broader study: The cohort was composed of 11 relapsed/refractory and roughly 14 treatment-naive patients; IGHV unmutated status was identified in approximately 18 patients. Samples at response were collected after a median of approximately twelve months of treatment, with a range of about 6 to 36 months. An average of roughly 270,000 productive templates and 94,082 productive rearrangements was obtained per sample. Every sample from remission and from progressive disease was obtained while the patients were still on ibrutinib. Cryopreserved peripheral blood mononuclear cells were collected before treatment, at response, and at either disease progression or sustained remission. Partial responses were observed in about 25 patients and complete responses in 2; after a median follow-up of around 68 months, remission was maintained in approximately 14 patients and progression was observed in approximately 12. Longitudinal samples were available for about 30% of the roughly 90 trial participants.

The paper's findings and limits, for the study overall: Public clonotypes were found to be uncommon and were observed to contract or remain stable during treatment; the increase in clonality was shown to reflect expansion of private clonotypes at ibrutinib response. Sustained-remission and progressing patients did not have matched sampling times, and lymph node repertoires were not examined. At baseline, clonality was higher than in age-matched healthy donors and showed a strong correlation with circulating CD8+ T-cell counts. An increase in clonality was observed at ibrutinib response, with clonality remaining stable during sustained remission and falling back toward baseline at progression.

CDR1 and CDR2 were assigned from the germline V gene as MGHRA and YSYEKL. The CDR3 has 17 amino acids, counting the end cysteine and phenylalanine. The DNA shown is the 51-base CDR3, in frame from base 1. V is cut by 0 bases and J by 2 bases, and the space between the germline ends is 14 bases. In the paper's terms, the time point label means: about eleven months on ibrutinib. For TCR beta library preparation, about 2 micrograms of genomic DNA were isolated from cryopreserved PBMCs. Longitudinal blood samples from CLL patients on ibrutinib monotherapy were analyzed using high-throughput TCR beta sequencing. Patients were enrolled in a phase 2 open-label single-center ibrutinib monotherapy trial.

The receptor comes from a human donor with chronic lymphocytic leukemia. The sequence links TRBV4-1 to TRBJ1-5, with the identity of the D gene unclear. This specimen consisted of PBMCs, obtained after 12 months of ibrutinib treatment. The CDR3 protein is CASSQDGWGFGNQPQHF. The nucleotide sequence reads TGCGCCAGCAGCCAAGATGGATGGGGTTTTGGCAATCAGCCCCAGCATTTT.